These T cell receptor beta chains were read from a single sample in a study of technical replicates of blood from several donors. Here immunoSEQ multiplex PCR was the method, and the copy in TCRdb shows in-frame clones only, minus some. Of tens of thousands of clones in the sample, around 96% are singletons; the top ten hold around 3%. Specimen: PBMCs. The receptors shown here come from a human donor in good health. Some clones in this sample may be carry-over from other donors' samples. Each CDR3 is given with its conserved first and last residue. The order of the fields is J gene, clone size, V gene, D gene, CDR3 protein, CDR3 DNA. The D gene is left open where the match is weak. Some rows have no size entry. The others give once, few or many, or a class for an expanded clone.

TRBJ2-3,.,TRBV7-3,TRBD1,CASSPLQGASTDTQYF,TGTGCCAGCAGCCCCTTACAGGGGGCGTCAACAGATACGCAGTATTTT
TRBJ1-1,.,TRBV7-9,TRBD1,CASSHLTGWGPGGAFF,TGTGCCAGCAGCCACCTGACCGGTTGGGGGCCAGGGGGAGCTTTCTTT
TRBJ1-4,.,TRBV18,.,CASSPGQLRYLPNEKLFF,TGTGCCAGCTCACCAGGACAGCTTCGGTACTTACCTAATGAAAAACTGTTTTTT
TRBJ2-7,.,TRBV28,.,CASRPRVLIYEQYF,TGTGCCAGCAGACCCAGGGTACTGATCTACGAGCAGTACTTC
TRBJ2-5,.,TRBV5-1,.,CASSLGGQYQETQYF,TGCGCCAGCAGCTTGGGCGGGCAGTACCAAGAGACCCAGTACTTC
TRBJ1-3,.,TRBV5-1,TRBD1,CASSTGGAGNTIYF,TGCGCCAGCAGCACAGGGGGAGCTGGAAACACCATATATTTT
TRBJ2-2,.,TRBV9,TRBD2,CASSPIVVAGGFTGELFF,TGTGCCAGCAGCCCCATAGTGGTAGCGGGGGGATTTACCGGGGAGCTGTTTTTT
TRBJ2-7,.,TRBV11-2,.,CASNSRDSFSYEQYF,TGTGCCAGCAACAGCCGGGACTCTTTTTCCTACGAGCAGTACTTC
TRBJ1-2,.,TRBV6-5,.,CASSSDKRYGYTF,TGTGCCAGCAGTTCAGACAAACGGTATGGCTACACCTTC
TRBJ2-5,.,TRBV5-1,TRBD2,CASSLEVGRGGETQYF,TGCGCCAGCAGCTTGGAGGTTGGTCGCGGGGGAGAGACCCAGTACTTC
TRBJ1-4,.,TRBV7-9,.,CASRSGGQLNEKLFF,TGTGCCAGCAGGTCAGGCGGACAACTTAATGAAAAACTGTTTTTT
TRBJ2-5,.,TRBV29-1,TRBD1,CSVLLGQGLIFGETQYF,TGCAGCGTTTTATTGGGACAGGGTCTGATTTTTGGGGAGACCCAGTACTTC
TRBJ2-2,.,TRBV29-1,.,CSVDGYTGELFF,TGCAGCGTTGACGGGTACACCGGGGAGCTGTTTTTT
TRBJ1-1,.,TRBV6-5,TRBD1,CASSFTPGQGRAFF,TGTGCCAGCAGCTTCACCCCGGGACAGGGGCGTGCTTTCTTT
TRBJ1-4,many,TRBV4-2,TRBD1,CASSPSQGASNEKLFF,TGTGCCAGCAGCCCTAGCCAGGGGGCTTCTAATGAAAAACTGTTTTTT
TRBJ1-6,.,TRBV14,.,CASRPMTGNNSPLHF,TGTGCCAGCAGGCCCATGACGGGAAATAATTCACCCCTCCACTTT
TRBJ2-1,.,TRBV5-1,TRBD2,CASSFELAGSNEQFF,TGCGCCAGCAGCTTTGAACTAGCGGGATCCAATGAGCAGTTCTTC
TRBJ2-5,.,TRBV7-2,TRBD2,CASSLLAGGPWETQYF,TGTGCCAGCAGCTTATTGGCGGGGGGGCCGTGGGAGACCCAGTACTTC
TRBJ1-4,.,TRBV7-2,TRBD1,CASSQRQGAPRGEKLFF,TGTGCCAGCAGCCAACGACAGGGGGCGCCCCGGGGTGAAAAACTGTTTTTT
TRBJ2-3,.,TRBV5-5,.,CASSLDVNSDTQYF,TGTGCCAGCAGCTTGGACGTGAACTCAGATACGCAGTATTTT
TRBJ1-5,.,TRBV5-6,TRBD1,CASSLGQGHQPQHF,TGTGCCAGCAGCTTGGGACAGGGCCATCAGCCCCAGCATTTT
TRBJ1-6,.,TRBV6-6,.,CASSSTGIRGSPLHF,TGTGCCAGCAGTTCCACAGGGATCCGAGGTTCACCCCTCCACTTT
TRBJ2-7,.,TRBV7-2,TRBD2,CASSLTYIAGGRYEQYF,TGTGCCAGCAGCCTTACATACATAGCGGGAGGGCGGTACGAGCAGTACTTC
TRBJ2-7,.,TRBV27,.,CASRDNSYEQYF,TGTGCCAGCAGGGACAACTCCTACGAGCAGTACTTC
TRBJ1-1,.,TRBV19,.,CASSIASSGTEAFF,TGTGCCAGTAGTATCGCGTCTTCCGGCACTGAAGCTTTCTTT
TRBJ2-3,.,TRBV7-2,TRBD2,CASSSRGGTRGTDTQYF,TGTGCCAGCAGCTCCCGAGGAGGGACTAGAGGCACAGATACGCAGTATTTT
TRBJ2-7,.,TRBV6-1,.,CASSAEGGSSYEQYF,TGTGCCAGCAGTGCCGAGGGGGGGAGCTCCTACGAGCAGTACTTC
TRBJ1-2,once,TRBV11-2,TRBD1,CASSPTKGQGASNYGYTF,TGTGCCAGCAGCCCGACTAAAGGACAGGGGGCCTCTAACTATGGCTACACCTTC
TRBJ1-2,.,TRBV5-1,TRBD1,CASSLEQGIGYTF,TGCGCCAGCAGCTTGGAACAGGGGATAGGCTACACCTTC
TRBJ2-7,.,TRBV28,TRBD1,CASSLQGTGGNYEQYF,TGTGCCAGCAGTTTACAAGGGACAGGGGGTAATTACGAGCAGTACTTC
TRBJ2-3,.,TRBV6-1,.,CASRGFPLYTQYF,TGTGCCAGCCGGGGTTTCCCTCTTTATACGCAGTATTTT
TRBJ1-1,.,TRBV11-1,TRBD1,CASRDRTEWNTEAFF,TGTGCCAGCAGGGACAGGACAGAATGGAACACTGAAGCTTTCTTT
TRBJ1-2,.,TRBV10-3,.,CAISEAPGVYGYTF,TGTGCCATCAGTGAGGCGCCGGGGGTCTATGGCTACACCTTC
TRBJ2-7,many,TRBV19,TRBD1,CASSRTGGTLEQYF,TGTGCCAGTAGTCGGACAGGGGGAACATTGGAGCAGTACTTC
TRBJ2-7,.,TRBV19,TRBD2,CASQRLAGGGYEQYF,TGTGCCAGTCAGCGACTAGCGGGAGGAGGGTACGAGCAGTACTTC
TRBJ2-1,.,TRBV7-2,.,CASSWGRTKSSYNEQFF,TGTGCCAGCAGCTGGGGGCGGACAAAGAGCTCCTACAATGAGCAGTTCTTC
TRBJ2-6,.,TRBV19,.,CASSSGLPSSGANVLTF,TGTGCCAGTAGTTCGGGACTTCCGAGCTCTGGGGCCAACGTCCTGACTTTC
TRBJ1-2,.,TRBV28,.,CASSFLGARYYGYTF,TGTGCCAGCAGTTTTCTGGGGGCCAGGTACTATGGCTACACCTTC
TRBJ1-5,.,TRBV5-8,.,CASSFELTDNQPQHF,TGTGCCAGCAGCTTTGAGCTAACAGACAATCAGCCCCAGCATTTT
TRBJ1-1,.,TRBV29-1,TRBD1,CSVSGTGGPTGVNTEAFF,TGCAGCGTTTCCGGGACAGGGGGCCCGACGGGGGTGAACACTGAAGCTTTCTTT
TRBJ1-4,.,TRBV4-3,.,CASSQDLGAPEKLFF,TGCGCCAGCAGCCAAGATTTGGGGGCTCCCGAAAAACTGTTTTTT